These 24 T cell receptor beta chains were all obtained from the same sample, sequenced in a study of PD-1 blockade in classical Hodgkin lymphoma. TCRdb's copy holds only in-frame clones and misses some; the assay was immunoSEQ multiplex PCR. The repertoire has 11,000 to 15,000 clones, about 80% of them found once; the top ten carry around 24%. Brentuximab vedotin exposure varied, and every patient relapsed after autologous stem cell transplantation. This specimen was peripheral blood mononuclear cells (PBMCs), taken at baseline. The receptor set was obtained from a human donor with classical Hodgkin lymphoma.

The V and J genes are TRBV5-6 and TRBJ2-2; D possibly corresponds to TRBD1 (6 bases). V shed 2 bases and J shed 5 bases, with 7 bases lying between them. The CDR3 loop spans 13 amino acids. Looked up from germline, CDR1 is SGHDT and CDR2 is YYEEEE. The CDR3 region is CASSFTGTGELFF. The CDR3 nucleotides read TGTGCCAGCAGCTTCACAGGGACCGGGGAGCTGTTTTTT.

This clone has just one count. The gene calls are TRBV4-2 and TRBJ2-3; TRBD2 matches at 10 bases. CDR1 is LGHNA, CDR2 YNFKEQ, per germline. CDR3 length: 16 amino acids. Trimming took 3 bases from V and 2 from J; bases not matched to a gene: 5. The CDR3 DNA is TGTGCCAGCAGCCATATAGCGGGGGGAATCACAGATACGCAGTATTTT. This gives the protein CASSHIAGGITDTQYF.

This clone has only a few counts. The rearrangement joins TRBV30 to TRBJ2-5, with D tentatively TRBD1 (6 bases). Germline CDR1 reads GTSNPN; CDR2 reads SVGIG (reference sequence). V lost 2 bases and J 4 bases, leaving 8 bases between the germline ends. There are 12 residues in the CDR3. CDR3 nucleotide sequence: TGTGCCTGGAGTCCCAGGGGAGAGACCCAGTACTTC. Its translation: CAWSPRGETQYF.

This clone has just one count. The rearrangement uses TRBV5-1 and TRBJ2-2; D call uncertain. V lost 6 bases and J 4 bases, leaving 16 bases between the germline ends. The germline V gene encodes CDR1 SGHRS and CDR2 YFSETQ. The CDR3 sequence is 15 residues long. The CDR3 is CASKGWPLPTGELFF. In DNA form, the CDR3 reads TGCGCCAGCAAAGGCTGGCCCCTTCCCACCGGGGAGCTGTTTTTT.

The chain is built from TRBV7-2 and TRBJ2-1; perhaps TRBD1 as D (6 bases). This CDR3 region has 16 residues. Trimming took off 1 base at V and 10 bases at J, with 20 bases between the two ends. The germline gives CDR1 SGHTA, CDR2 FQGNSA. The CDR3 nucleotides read TGTGCCAGCAGCTTAGACGAGGAACAGGGCAGGCGGGAGCAGTTCTTC. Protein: CASSLDEEQGRREQFF.

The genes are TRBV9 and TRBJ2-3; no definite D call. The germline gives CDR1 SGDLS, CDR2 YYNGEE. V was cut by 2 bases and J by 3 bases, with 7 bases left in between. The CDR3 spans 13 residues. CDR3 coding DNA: TGTGCCAGCAGCGTGGGATGGACAGATACGCAGTATTTT. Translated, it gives CASSVGWTDTQYF.

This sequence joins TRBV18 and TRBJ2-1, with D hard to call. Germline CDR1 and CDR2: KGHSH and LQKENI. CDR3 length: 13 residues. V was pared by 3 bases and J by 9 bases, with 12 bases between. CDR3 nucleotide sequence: TGTGCCAGCTCACCGACAAGGGATGCTGAGCAGTTCTTC. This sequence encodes CASSPTRDAEQFF. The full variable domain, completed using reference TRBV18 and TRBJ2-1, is NAGVMQNPRHLVRRRGQEARLRCSPMKGHSHVYWYRQLPEEGLKFMVYLQKENIIDESGMPKERFSAEFPKEGPSILRIQQVVRGDSAAYFCASSPTRDAEQFFGPGTRLTVL.

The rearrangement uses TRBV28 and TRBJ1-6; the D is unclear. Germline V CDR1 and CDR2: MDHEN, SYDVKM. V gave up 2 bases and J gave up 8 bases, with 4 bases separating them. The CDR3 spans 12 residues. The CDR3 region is CASSLDDSPLHF. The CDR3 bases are TGTGCCAGCAGTTTAGACGATTCACCCCTCCACTTT.

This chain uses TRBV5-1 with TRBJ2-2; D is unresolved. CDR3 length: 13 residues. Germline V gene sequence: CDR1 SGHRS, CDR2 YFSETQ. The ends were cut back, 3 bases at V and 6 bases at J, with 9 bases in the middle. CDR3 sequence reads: CASSWDAPGELFF. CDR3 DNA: TGCGCCAGCAGCTGGGATGCGCCCGGGGAGCTGTTTTTT.

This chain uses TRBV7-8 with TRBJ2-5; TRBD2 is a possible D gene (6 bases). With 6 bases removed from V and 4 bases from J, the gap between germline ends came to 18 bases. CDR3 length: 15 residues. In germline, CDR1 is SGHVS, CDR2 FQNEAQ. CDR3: CASRPRAGWGETQYF. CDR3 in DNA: TGTGCCAGCAGGCCCAGGGCGGGGTGGGGAGAGACCCAGTACTTC.

CDR3: CASSVGGEQPQHF. The CDR3 DNA sequence: TGTGCCAGCAGCGTAGGGGGCGAACAGCCCCAGCATTTT. This chain connects TRBV9 to TRBJ1-5; D might be TRBD1 (5 bases). Germline CDR1 SGDLS, CDR2 YYNGEE. V lost 0 bases and J 7 bases, leaving 8 bases between the germline ends. This CDR3 region has 13 residues.

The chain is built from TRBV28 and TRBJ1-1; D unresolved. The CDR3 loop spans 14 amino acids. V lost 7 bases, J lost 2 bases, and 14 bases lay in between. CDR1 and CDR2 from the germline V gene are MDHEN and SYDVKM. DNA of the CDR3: TGTGCCAGCACCCATCTGGAGGGAAACACTGAAGCTTTCTTT. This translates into CASTHLEGNTEAFF.

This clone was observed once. As DNA, the CDR3 is TGTGCCAGCAGTTACTCGGGGACAGCCACAGATACGCAGTATTTT. Residues: CASSYSGTATDTQYF. The chain employs TRBV6-5 and TRBJ2-3; 7 nucleotides match TRBD1. Losses at the gene ends were 0 bases for V and 2 bases for J; bases not matched to a gene: 2. The CDR3 length is 15 residues. Germline CDR1 and CDR2: MNHEY and SVGAGI.

The CDR3 DNA is TGTGCCAGCAGCCCAAAACAAAACCAACATACCCGAGAGGGCTACGAGCAGTACTTC. Translated: CASSPKQNQHTREGYEQYF. The J gene is TRBJ2-7, the V gene TRBV11-3; the D gene is possibly TRBD2 (5 bases). Trimming took off 5 bases at V and 3 bases at J, with 29 bases between the two ends. The CDR3 has 19 residues. Germline CDR1 and CDR2: SGHNT and YENEEA.

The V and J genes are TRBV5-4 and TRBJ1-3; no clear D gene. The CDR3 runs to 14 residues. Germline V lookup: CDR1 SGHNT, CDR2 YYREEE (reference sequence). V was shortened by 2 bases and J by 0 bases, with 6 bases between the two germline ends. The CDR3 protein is CASSFGSSGNTIYF. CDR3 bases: TGTGCCAGCAGCTTTGGGAGCTCTGGAAACACCATATATTTT.

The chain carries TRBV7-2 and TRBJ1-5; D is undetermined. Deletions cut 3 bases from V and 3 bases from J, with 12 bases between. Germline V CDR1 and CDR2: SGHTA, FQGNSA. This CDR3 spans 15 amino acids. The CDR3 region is CASSLSGDFNQPQHF. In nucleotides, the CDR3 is TGTGCCAGCAGCTTGTCAGGCGACTTCAATCAGCCCCAGCATTTT.

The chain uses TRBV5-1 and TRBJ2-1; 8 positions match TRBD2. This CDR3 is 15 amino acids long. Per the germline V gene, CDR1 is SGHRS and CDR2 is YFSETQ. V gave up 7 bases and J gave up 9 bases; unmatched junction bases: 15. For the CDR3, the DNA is TGCGCCAGCGGATTAAACGGGGACGCGGGGGGTGAGCAGTTCTTC. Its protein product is CASGLNGDAGGEQFF.

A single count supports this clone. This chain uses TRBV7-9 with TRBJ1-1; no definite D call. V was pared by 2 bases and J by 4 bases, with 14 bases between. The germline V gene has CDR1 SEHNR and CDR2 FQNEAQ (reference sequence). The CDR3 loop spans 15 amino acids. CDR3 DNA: TGTGCCAGCAGCTTAATCCGGGGTTGGGTCACTGAAGCTTTCTTT. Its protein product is CASSLIRGWVTEAFF. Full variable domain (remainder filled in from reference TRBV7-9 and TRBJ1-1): DTGVSQNPRHKITKRGQNVTFRCDPISEHNRLYWYRQTLGQGPEFLTYFQNEAQLEKSRLLSDRFSAERPKGSFSTLEIQRTEQGDSAMYLCASSLIRGWVTEAFFGQGTRLTVV.

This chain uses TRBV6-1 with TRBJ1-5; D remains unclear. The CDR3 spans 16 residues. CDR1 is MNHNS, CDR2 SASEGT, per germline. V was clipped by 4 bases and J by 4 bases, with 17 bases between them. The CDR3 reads CASSATVNGRNQPQHF. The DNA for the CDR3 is TGTGCCAGCAGTGCTACAGTGAACGGTAGGAATCAGCCCCAGCATTTT.

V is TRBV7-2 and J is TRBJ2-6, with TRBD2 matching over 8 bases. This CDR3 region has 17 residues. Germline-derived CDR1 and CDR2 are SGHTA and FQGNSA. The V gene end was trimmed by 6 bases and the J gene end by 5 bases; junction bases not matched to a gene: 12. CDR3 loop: CASRRGVAINRANVLTF. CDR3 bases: TGTGCCAGCAGGCGGGGGGTCGCCATCAATAGGGCCAACGTCCTGACTTTC. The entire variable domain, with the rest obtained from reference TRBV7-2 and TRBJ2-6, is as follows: GAGVSQSPSNKVTEKGKDVELRCDPISGHTALYWYRQSLGQGLEFLIYFQGNSAPDKSGLPSDRFSAERTGGSVSTLTIQRTQQEDSAVYLCASRRGVAINRANVLTFGAGSRLTVL.

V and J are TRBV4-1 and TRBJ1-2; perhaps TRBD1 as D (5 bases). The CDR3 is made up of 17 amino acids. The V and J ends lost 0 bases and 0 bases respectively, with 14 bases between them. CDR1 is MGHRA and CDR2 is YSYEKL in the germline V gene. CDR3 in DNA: TGCGCCAGCAGCCAAGATCGGGGCCTTCTAGCTAACTATGGCTACACCTTC. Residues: CASSQDRGLLANYGYTF.

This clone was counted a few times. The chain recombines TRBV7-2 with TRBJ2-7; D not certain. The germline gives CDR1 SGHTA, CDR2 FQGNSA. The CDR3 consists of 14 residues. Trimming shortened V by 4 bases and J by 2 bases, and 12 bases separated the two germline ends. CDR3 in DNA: TGTGCCAGCAGCTCGACGGCTCTGACCTACGAGCAGTACTTC. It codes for CASSSTALTYEQYF.

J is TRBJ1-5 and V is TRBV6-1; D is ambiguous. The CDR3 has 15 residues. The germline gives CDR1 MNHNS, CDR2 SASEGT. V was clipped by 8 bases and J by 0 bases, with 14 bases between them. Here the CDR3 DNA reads TGTGCCAGCGTGTATTGGGCCGATAGCAATCAGCCCCAGCATTTT. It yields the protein CASVYWADSNQPQHF.

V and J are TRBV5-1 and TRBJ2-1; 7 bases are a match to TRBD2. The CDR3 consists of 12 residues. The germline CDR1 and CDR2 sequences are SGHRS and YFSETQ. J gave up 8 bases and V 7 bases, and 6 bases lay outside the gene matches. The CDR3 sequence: CASHIRGDEQFF. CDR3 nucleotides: TGCGCCAGCCACATACGGGGGGATGAGCAGTTCTTC. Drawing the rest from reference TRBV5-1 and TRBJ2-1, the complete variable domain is KAGVTQTPRYLIKTRGQQVTLSCSPISGHRSVSWYQQTPGQGLQFLFEYFSETQRNKGNFPGRFSGRQFSNSRSEMNVSTLELGDSALYLCASHIRGDEQFFGPGTRLTVL.